This T cell receptor (beta chain) was recorded in a study of beta chain features in type 1 diabetes. Study results and limitations: For Type 1 diabetes patients, all four CD4+ subsets carried TCRB CDR3s that were moderately but significantly shorter. VDJ junctions from type 1 diabetes patients carried fewer insertions and larger deletions.

V was clipped by 2 bases and J by 2 bases, with 6 bases between them. Germline loops: CDR1 SEHNR, CDR2 FQNEAQ (reference sequence). CDR3 length: 14 residues. The whole isolated RNA underwent reverse transcription, so sequencing captured expressed TCRB transcripts. The repertoire was sequenced with immunoSEQ multiplex PCR; TCRdb's copy has only in-frame clones and lacks some. This repertoire shows around 450,000 clones, about 10% found once; its top ten account for about 0.045%. Turning to this clone: What it binds is not known.

This receptor was taken from a woman younger than 35 in good health. The chain joins TRBV7-9 to TRBJ1-4; D might be TRBD1 (5 bases). Specimen: naive CD4+ T cells from blood. CDR3 residues: CASSLSGTNEKLFF. DNA of the CDR3: TGTGCCAGCAGCTTATCAGGGACTAATGAAAAACTGTTTTTT. Filled out from reference TRBV7-9 and TRBJ1-4, the complete variable domain reads DTGVSQNPRHKITKRGQNVTFRCDPISEHNRLYWYRQTLGQGPEFLTYFQNEAQLEKSRLLSDRFSAERPKGSFSTLEIQRTEQGDSAMYLCASSLSGTNEKLFFGSGTQLSVL.